This T cell receptor (beta chain) derives from a study of cytotoxic CD8 clonotypes in ibrutinib-treated CLL. Germline loops: CDR1 SGHRS, CDR2 YFSETQ. Trimming cost V 1 base and J 5 bases, with 9 bases left between them. This CDR3 contains 13 residues. Study conclusions and caveats: Rare overall, public clonotypes shrank or held steady under therapy. Samples were collected at differing times from sustained-remission and progressing patients. Baseline clonality exceeded age-matched healthy donors and tracked circulating CD8+ T-cell counts.

As concerns this clone: What it recognizes is unknown.

The sequencing depth, 1 in 200,000 to 1 in 1 million T cells, was the target. Sequencing was performed with immunoSEQ multiplex PCR; in TCRdb, only in-frame clones are kept and a portion is missing. The sample carries about 160,000 clones, 70% to 90% recorded once. This chain joins TRBV5-1 and TRBJ2-5; D might be TRBD2 (5 bases). Sequences were derived from PBMCs, sampled at disease progression, from a patient treated with ibrutinib. The receptor's source is a human donor with chronic lymphocytic leukemia. This chain's CDR3 is CASSLSSGETQYF. DNA of the CDR3: TGCGCCAGCAGCTTGTCCTCGGGGGAGACCCAGTACTTC.